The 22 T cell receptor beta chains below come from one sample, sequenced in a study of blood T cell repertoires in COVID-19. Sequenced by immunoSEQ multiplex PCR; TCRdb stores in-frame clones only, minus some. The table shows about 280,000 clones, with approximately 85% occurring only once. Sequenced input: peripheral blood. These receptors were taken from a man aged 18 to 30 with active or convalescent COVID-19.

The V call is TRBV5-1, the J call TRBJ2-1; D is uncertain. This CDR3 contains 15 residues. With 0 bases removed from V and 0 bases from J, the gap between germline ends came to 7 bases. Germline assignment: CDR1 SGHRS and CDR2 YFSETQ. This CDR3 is CASSLAVSSYNEQFF. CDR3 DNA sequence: TGCGCCAGCAGCTTGGCGGTAAGCTCCTACAATGAGCAGTTCTTC.

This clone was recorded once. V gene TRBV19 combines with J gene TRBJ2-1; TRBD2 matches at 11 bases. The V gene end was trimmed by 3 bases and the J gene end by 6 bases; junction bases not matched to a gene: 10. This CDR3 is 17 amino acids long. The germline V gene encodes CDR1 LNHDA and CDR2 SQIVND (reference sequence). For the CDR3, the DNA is TGTGCCAGTAGTATTGGACAACTAGCGGGGGCCTTCAATGAGCAGTTCTTC. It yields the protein CASSIGQLAGAFNEQFF.

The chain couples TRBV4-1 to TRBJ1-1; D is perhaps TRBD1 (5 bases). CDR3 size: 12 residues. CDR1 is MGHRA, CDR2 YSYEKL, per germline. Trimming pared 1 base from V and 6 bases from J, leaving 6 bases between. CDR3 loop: CASSQGGAEAFF. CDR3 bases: TGCGCCAGCAGCCAAGGGGGGGCTGAAGCTTTCTTT.

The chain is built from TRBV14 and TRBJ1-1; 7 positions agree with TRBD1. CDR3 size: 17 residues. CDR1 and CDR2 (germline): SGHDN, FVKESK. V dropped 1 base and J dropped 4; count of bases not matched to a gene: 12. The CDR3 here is CASSQGLGGPASTEAFF. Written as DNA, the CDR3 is TGTGCCAGCAGCCAAGGCCTAGGGGGCCCGGCGAGCACTGAAGCTTTCTTT.

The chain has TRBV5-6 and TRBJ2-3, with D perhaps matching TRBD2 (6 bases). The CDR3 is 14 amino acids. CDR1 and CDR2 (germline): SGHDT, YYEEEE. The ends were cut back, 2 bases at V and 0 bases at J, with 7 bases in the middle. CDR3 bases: TGTGCCAGCAGCTTTGGGGGGAGCACAGATACGCAGTATTTT. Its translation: CASSFGGSTDTQYF.

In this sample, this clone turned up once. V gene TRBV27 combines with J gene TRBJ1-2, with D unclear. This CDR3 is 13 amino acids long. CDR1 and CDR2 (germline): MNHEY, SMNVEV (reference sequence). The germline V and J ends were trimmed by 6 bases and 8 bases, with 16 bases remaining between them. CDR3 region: CASSRRGRAGYTF. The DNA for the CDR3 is TGTGCCAGCAGCCGTCGAGGGAGGGCAGGCTACACCTTC.

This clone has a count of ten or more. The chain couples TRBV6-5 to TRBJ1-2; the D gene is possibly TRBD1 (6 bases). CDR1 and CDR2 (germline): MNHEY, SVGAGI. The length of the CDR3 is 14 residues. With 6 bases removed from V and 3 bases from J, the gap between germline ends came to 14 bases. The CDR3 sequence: CASRSRGADYGYTF. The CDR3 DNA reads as TGTGCCAGCAGGTCCAGGGGCGCGGACTATGGCTACACCTTC.

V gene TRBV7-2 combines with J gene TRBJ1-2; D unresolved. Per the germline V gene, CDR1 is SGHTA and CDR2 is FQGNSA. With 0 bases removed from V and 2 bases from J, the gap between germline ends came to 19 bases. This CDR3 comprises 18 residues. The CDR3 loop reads CASSLALVQALTNYGYTF. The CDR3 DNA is TGTGCCAGCAGCTTAGCGCTGGTCCAGGCCCTGACCAACTATGGCTACACCTTC.

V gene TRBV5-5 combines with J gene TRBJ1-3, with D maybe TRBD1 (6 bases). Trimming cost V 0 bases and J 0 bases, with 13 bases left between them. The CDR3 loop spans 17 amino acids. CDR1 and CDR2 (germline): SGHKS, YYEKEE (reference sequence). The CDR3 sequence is CASSLVPRTDSGNTIYF. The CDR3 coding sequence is TGTGCCAGCAGCTTGGTACCGCGGACAGACTCTGGAAACACCATATATTTT.

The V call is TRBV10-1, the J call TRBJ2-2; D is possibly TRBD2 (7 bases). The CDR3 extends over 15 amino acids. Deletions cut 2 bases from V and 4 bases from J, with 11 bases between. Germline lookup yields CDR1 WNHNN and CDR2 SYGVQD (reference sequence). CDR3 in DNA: TGCGCCAGCAGTGAGGCGGGGGCGACCACCGGGGAGCTGTTTTTT. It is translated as CASSEAGATTGELFF.

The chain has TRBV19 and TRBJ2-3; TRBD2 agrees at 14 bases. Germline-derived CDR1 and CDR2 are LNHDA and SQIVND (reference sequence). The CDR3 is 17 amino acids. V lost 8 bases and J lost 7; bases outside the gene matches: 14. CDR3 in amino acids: CASSPTGGLAGGYTQYF. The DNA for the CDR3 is TGTGCCAGTTCCCCCACGGGCGGACTAGCGGGGGGTTATACGCAGTATTTT.

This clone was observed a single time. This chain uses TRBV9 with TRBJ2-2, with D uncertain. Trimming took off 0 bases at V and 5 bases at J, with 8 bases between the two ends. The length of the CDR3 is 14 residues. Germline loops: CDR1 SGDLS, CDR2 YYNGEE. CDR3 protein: CASSVGAGTGELFF. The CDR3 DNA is TGTGCCAGCAGCGTAGGAGCAGGAACCGGGGAGCTGTTTTTT.

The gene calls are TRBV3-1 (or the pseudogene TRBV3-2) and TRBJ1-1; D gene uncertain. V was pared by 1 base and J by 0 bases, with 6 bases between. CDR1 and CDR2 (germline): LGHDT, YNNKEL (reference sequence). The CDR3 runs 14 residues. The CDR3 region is CASSQGTVNTEAFF. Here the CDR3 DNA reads TGTGCCAGCAGCCAAGGTACGGTGAACACTGAAGCTTTCTTT.

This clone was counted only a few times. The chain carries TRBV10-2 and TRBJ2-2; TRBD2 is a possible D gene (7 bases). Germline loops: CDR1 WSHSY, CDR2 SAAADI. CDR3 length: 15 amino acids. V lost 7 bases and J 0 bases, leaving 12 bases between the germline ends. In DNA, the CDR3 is TGCGCCAGCAAGGGGGGGGTGACGAACACCGGGGAGCTGTTTTTT. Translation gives CASKGGVTNTGELFF.

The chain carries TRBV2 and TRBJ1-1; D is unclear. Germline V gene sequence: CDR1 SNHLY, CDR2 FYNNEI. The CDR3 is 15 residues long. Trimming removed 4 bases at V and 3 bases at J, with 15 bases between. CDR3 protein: CASSGVSREDTEAFF. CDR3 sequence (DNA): TGTGCCAGCAGTGGAGTCTCCCGGGAGGACACTGAAGCTTTCTTT.

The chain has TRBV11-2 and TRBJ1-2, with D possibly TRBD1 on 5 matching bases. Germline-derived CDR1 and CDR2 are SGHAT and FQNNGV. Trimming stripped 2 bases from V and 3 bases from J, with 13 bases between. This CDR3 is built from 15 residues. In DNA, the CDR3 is TGTGCCAGCAGCTTAATGGAAGGGGCCCACTATGGCTACACCTTC. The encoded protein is CASSLMEGAHYGYTF.

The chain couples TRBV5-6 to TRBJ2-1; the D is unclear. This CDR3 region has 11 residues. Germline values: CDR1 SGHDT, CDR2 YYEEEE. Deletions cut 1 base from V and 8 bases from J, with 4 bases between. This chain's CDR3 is CASSLSDEQFF. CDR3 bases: TGTGCCAGCAGCTTGAGCGATGAGCAGTTCTTC.

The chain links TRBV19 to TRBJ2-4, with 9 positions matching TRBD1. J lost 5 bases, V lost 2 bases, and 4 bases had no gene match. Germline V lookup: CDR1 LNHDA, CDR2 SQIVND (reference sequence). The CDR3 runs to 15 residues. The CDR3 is CASSISDRGENIQYF. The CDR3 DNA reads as TGTGCCAGTAGTATATCGGACAGGGGTGAAAACATTCAGTACTTC. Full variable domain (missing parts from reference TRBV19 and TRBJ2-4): DGGITQSPKYLFRKEGQNVTLSCEQNLNHDAMYWYRQDPGQGLRLIYYSQIVNDFQKGDIAEGYSVSREKKESFPLTVTSAQKNPTAFYLCASSISDRGENIQYFGAGTRLSVL.

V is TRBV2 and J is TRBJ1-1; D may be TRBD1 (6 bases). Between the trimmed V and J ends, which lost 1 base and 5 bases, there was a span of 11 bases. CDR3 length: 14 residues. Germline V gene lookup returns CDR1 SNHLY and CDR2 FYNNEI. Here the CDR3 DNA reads TGTGCCAGCAGTGAAGAAACAGGGTGGACTGAAGCTTTCTTT. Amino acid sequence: CASSEETGWTEAFF.

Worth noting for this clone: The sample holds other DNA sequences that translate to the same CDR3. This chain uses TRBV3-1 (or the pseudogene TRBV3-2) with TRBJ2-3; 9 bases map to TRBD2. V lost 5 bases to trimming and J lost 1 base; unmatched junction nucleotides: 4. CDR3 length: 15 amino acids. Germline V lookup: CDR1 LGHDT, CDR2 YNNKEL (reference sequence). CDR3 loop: CASSGGGGRTDTQYF. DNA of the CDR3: TGTGCCAGCAGCGGCGGGGGGGGCCGCACAGATACGCAGTATTTT.

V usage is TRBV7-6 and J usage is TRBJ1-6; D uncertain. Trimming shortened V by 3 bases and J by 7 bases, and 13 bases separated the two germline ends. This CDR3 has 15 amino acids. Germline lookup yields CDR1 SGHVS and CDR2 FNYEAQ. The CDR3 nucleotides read TGTGCCAGCAGCTTGGACCCAGGAGGGAATTCACCCCTCCACTTT. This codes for CASSLDPGGNSPLHF.

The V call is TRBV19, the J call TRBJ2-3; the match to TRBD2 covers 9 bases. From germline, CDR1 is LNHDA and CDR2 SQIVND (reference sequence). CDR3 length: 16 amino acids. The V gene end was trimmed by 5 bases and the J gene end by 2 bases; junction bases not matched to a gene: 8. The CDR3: CASSGAGGLPTDTQYF. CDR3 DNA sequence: TGTGCCAGTAGTGGAGCGGGGGGCCTACCCACAGATACGCAGTATTTT.